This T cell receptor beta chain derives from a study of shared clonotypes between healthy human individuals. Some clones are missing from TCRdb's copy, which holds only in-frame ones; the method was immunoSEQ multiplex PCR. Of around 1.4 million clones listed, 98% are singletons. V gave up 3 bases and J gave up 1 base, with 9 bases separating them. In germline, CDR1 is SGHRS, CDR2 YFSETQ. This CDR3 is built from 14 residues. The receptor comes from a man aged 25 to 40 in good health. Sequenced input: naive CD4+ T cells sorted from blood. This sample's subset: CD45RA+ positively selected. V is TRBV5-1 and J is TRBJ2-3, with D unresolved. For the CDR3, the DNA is TGCGCCAGCAGCTCACTGCCGCGCACAGATACGCAGTATTTT. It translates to CASSSLPRTDTQYF.